This TCR beta chain was obtained from a study of cytomegalovirus exposure and HLA in healthy donors. Method: immunoSEQ multiplex PCR; TCRdb's copy keeps in-frame clones and lacks some. The repertoire holds around 300,000 clones, with 65% to 90% as singletons. Looked up from germline, CDR1 is SGDLS and CDR2 is YYNGEE. The CDR3 totals 17 residues. J was trimmed by 2 bases and V by 0 bases; bases with no gene match: 7. Study-wide results and limits: Using the classifier, cytomegalovirus status was reportedly diagnosed with high specificity and sensitivity.

For this clone: Its target is unknown.

Sequencing was performed on PBMCs. The chain employs TRBV9 and TRBJ2-2, with 7 bases matching TRBD2. This TCR was recovered from a woman between 18 and 29 years old in good health and CMV-seronegative. The CDR3 region has the DNA TGTGCCAGCAGCGTAGTCTGGGGGAGGGCCAACACCGGGGAGCTGTTTTTT. Translated: CASSVVWGRANTGELFF. The full variable domain, its missing parts supplied by reference TRBV9 and TRBJ2-2, is DSGVTQTPKHLITATGQRVTLRCSPRSGDLSVYWYQQSLDQGLQFLIQYYNGEERAKGNILERFSAQQFPDLHSELNLSSLELGDSALYFCASSVVWGRANTGELFFGEGSRLTVL.